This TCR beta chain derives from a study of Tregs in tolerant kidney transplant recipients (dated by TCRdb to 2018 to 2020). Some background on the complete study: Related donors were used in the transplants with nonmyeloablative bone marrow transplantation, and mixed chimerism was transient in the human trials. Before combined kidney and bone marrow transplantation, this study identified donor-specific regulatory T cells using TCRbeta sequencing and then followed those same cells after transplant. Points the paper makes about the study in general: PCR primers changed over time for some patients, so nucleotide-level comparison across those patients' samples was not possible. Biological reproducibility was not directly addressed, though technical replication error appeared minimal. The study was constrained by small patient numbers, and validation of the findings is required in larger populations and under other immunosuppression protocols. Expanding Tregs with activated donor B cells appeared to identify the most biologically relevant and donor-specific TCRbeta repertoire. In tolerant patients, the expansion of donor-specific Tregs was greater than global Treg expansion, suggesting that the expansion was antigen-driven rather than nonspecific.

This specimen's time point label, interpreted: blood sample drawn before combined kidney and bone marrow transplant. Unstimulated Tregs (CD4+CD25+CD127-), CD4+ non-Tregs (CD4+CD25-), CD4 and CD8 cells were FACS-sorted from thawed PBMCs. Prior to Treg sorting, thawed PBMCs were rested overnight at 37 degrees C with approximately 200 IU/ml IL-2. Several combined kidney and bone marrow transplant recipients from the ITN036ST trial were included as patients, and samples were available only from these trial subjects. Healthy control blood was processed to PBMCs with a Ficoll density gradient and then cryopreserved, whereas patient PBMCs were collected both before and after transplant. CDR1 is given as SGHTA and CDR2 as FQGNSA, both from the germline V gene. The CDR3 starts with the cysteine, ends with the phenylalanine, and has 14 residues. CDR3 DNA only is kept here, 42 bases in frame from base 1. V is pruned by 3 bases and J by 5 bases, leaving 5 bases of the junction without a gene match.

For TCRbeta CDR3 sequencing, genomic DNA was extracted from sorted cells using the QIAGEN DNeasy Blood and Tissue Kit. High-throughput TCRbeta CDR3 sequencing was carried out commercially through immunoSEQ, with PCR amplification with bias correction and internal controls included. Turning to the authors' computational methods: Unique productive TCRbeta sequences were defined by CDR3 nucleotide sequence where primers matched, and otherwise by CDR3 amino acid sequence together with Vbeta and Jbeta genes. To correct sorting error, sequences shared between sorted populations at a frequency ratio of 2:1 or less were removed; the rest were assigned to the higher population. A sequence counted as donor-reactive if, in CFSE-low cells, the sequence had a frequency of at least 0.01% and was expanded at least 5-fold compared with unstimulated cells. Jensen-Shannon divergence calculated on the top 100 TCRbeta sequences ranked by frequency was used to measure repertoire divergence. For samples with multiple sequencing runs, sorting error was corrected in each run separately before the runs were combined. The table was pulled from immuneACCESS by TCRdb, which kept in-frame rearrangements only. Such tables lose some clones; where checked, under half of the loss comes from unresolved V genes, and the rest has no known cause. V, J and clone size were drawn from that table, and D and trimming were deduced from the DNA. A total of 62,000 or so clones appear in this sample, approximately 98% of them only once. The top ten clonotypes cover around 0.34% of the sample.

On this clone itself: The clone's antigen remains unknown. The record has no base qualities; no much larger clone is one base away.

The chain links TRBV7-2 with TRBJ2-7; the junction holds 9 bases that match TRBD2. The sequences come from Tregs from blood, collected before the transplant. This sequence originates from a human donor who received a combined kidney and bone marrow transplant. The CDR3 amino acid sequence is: CASSFRGGANEQYF. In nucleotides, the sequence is TGTGCCAGCAGCTTTCGCGGGGGGGCTAACGAGCAGTACTTC.